Listed below are T cell receptor beta chains from one sample, sequenced in a study of CD8+ T cells in alopecia areata. Here immunoSEQ multiplex PCR was the method, and the copy in TCRdb shows in-frame clones only, minus some. The sample lists approximately 200,000 clones, around 43% occurring once. The source was CD4+ T cells sorted from blood, collected at approximately week 36, from a patient treated with tofacitinib. The receptors were sampled from a human donor with alopecia areata. CDR3s include the opening cysteine and the closing phenylalanine or tryptophan. D genes are given only for firm matches. Expanded clones are given a class, and other clones once, few, many or no size at all.

TRBJ2-1	TRBV5-6	NA	TRBD2	CASRPLPSGSNEQFF	TGTGCCAGCAGGCCCCTTCCTAGCGGGAGCAATGAGCAGTTCTTC
TRBJ2-3	TRBV5-4	NA	TRBD2	CASSRTSGSGTDTQYF	TGTGCCAGCAGCCGGACTAGCGGGTCCGGCACAGATACGCAGTATTTT
TRBJ2-7	TRBV7-9	NA	NA	CASSTTLTGGGYEQYF	TGTGCCAGCAGCACCACGTTGACAGGTGGTGGCTACGAGCAGTACTTC
TRBJ2-3	TRBV7-2	NA	NA	CASSETRTDTQYF	TGTGCCAGCAGCGAAACCCGCACAGATACGCAGTATTTT
TRBJ2-5	TRBV7-2	NA	TRBD2	CASSLDGRAKTQYF	TGTGCCAGCAGCTTAGATGGGAGGGCAAAGACCCAGTACTTC
TRBJ2-2	TRBV11-2	NA	NA	CASSLRVNTGELFF	TGTGCCAGCAGCTTAAGAGTGAACACCGGGGAGCTGTTTTTT
TRBJ1-2	TRBV10-3	NA	NA	CAISPTERGGYTF	TGTGCCATCAGTCCGACGGAACGAGGTGGCTACACCTTC
TRBJ2-7	TRBV30	NA	NA	CAWSKTSSYEQYF	TGTGCCTGGAGTAAAACTAGCTCCTACGAGCAGTACTTC
TRBJ2-7	TRBV7-9	few	NA	CASSPSGYEQYF	TGTGCCAGCAGCCCATCGGGTTACGAGCAGTACTTC
TRBJ2-7	TRBV5-1	once	NA	CASSLDALYEQYF	TGCGCCAGCAGCTTGGACGCCCTCTACGAGCAGTACTTC
TRBJ2-3	TRBV19	few	NA	CASSIGPDTDTQYF	TGTGCCAGTAGTATCGGGCCAGACACAGATACGCAGTATTTT
TRBJ2-5	TRBV9	NA	NA	CASSLRAFQETQYF	TGTGCCAGCAGCCTCAGGGCGTTCCAAGAGACCCAGTACTTC
TRBJ2-2	TRBV9	few	NA	CASSVVTGELFF	TGTGCCAGCAGCGTAGTGACCGGGGAGCTGTTTTTT
TRBJ2-1	TRBV4-2	few	TRBD1	CASSPWGGQGLGNEQFF	TGTGCCAGCAGCCCTTGGGGAGGACAGGGGTTAGGCAATGAGCAGTTCTTC
TRBJ2-7	TRBV9	once	TRBD2	CASSVLAGAYEQYF	TGTGCCAGCAGCGTCCTAGCGGGAGCCTACGAGCAGTACTTC
TRBJ2-3	TRBV5-1	NA	NA	CASSEGLSVDTQYF	TGCGCCAGCAGCGAAGGGCTATCCGTAGATACGCAGTATTTT
TRBJ2-6	TRBV2	NA	NA	CGFSGANVLTF	TGTGGATTCTCTGGGGCCAACGTCCTGACTTTC
TRBJ2-1	TRBV5-1	NA	NA	CASKPAAYNEQFF	TGCGCCAGCAAACCTGCCGCCTACAATGAGCAGTTCTTC
TRBJ2-1	TRBV7-2	NA	TRBD2	CASSLTSGVNYNEQFF	TGTGCCAGCAGCTTAACTAGCGGGGTCAACTACAATGAGCAGTTCTTC
TRBJ2-1	TRBV29-1	NA	TRBD2	CSVTLAGPSYNEQFF	TGCAGCGTAACGTTAGCGGGACCTTCCTACAATGAGCAGTTCTTC
TRBJ2-3	TRBV7-2	NA	TRBD2	CASSPTSGLSTDTQYF	TGTGCCAGCAGCCCAACTAGCGGGCTTAGCACAGATACGCAGTATTTT
TRBJ2-7	TRBV28	NA	NA	CASRRKPPYEQYF	TGTGCCAGCAGAAGAAAACCACCCTACGAGCAGTACTTC
TRBJ2-7	TRBV7-2	NA	NA	CASSLARSYEQYF	TGTGCCAGCAGCTTAGCTCGGAGCTACGAGCAGTACTTC
TRBJ2-1	TRBV30	NA	NA	CAYGYNEQFF	TGTGCCTATGGATACAATGAGCAGTTCTTC
TRBJ2-3	TRBV4-2	NA	TRBD2	CASSQSLGGGRSDTQYF	TGTGCCAGCAGCCAAAGTCTTGGTGGCGGGAGGTCGGATACGCAGTATTTT
TRBJ2-6	TRBV19	NA	NA	CASTPRFSGANVLTF	TGTGCCAGTACACCTCGTTTCTCTGGGGCCAACGTCCTGACTTTC
TRBJ2-7	TRBV29-1	few	NA	CSAGWGASYEQYF	TGCAGCGCCGGTTGGGGGGCCTCCTACGAGCAGTACTTC
TRBJ2-5	TRBV29-1	NA	NA	CSVEDWGDETQYF	TGCAGCGTTGAAGATTGGGGGGATGAGACCCAGTACTTC
TRBJ2-1	TRBV7-9	few	TRBD2	CASSLDLAGYDEQFF	TGTGCCAGCAGCTTAGATTTAGCGGGATACGATGAGCAGTTCTTC
TRBJ1-5	TRBV29-1	NA	NA	CSVAGGNQPQHF	TGCAGCGTAGCAGGGGGCAATCAGCCCCAGCATTTT
TRBJ2-1	TRBV5-4	NA	NA	CALKVGPSYNEQFF	TGTGCCCTAAAAGTGGGGCCCAGCTACAATGAGCAGTTCTTC
TRBJ2-1	TRBV5-4	NA	NA	CASSLVENEQFF	TGTGCCAGCAGCTTGGTAGAGAATGAGCAGTTCTTC
TRBJ2-3	TRBV15	NA	NA	CATSGRHLTDTQYF	TGTGCCACCAGCGGAAGGCATCTCACAGATACGCAGTATTTT
TRBJ2-3	TRBV5-6	once	TRBD2	CASSLGLAGAGDTQYF	TGTGCCAGCAGCTTGGGACTAGCGGGAGCGGGCGATACGCAGTATTTT
TRBJ1-1	TRBV6-4	many	NA	CASSSTGYTEAFF	TGTGCCAGCAGTTCCACAGGTTACACTGAAGCTTTCTTT